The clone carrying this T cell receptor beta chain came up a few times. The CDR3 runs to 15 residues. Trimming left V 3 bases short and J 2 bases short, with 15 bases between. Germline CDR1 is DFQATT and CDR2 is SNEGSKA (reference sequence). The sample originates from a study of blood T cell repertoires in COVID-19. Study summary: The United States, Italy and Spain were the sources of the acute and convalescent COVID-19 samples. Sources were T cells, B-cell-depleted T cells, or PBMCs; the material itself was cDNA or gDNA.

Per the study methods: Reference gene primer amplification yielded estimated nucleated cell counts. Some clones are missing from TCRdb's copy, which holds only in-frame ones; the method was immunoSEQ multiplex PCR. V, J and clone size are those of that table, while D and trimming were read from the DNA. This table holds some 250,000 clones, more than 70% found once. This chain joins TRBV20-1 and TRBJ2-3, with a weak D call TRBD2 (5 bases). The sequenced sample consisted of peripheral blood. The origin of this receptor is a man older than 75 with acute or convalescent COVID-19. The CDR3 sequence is CSASVLGGYTDTQYF. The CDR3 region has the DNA TGCAGTGCTAGTGTCCTGGGCGGGTACACAGATACGCAGTATTTT.